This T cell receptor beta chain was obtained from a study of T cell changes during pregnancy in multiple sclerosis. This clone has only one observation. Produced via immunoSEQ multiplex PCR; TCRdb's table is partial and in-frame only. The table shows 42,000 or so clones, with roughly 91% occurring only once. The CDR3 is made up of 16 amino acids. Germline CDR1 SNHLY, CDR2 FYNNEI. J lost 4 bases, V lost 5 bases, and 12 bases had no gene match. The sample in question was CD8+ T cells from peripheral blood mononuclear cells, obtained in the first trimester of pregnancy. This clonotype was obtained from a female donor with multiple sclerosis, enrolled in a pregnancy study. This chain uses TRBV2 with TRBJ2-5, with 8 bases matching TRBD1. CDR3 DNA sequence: TGTGCCAGCAGTAATTTCGAGACAGGGGCCCCAGAGACCCAGTACTTC. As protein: CASSNFETGAPETQYF.